This TCR beta chain was captured in a study of PD-1 blockade in classical Hodgkin lymphoma. Noted time point: cycle 4 day 1 (C4D1), after 6 weeks of nivolumab. Every patient had relapsed following autologous stem cell transplantation, and cohorts differed in brentuximab vedotin exposure. Using immunoSEQ multiplex PCR, the repertoire was profiled, and TCRdb retains in-frame clones only, with some absent. This repertoire shows tens of thousands of clones, 80% found once; its top ten account for about a fifth. V was trimmed by 7 bases and J by 4 bases, leaving 12 bases between them. From germline, CDR1 is SGHKS and CDR2 YYEKEE (reference sequence). The length of the CDR3 is 13 residues. General study findings and limits: With respect to the repertoire differences, their causes, possibly disease activity or prior therapy, remain undefined. Whoever responded completely had baseline diversity much like that seen in newly diagnosed patients. Exclusion covered patients beginning nivolumab under 1 year post-ASCT.

This clone has just a few counts. Its antigen is still unknown. V is TRBV5-5 and J is TRBJ1-5; D is perhaps TRBD1 (5 bases). The clonotype comes from a human donor with classical Hodgkin lymphoma. The source material was peripheral blood mononuclear cells (PBMCs), sampled before the fourth cycle of nivolumab. The chain's CDR3 is CASGLGENQPQHF. In DNA, the CDR3 is TGTGCCAGCGGATTGGGGGAGAATCAGCCCCAGCATTTT.